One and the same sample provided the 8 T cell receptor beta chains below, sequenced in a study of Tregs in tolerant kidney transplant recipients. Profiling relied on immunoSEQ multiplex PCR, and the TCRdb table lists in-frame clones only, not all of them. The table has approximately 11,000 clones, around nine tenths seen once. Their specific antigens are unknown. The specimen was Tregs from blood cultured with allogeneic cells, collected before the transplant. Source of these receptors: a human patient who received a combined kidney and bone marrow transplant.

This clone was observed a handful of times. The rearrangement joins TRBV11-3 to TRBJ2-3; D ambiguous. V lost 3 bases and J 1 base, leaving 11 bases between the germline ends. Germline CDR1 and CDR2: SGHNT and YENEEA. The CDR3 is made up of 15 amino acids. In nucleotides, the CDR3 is TGTGCCAGCAGCTTTGGTAAAACAGGCACAGATACGCAGTATTTT. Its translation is CASSFGKTGTDTQYF.

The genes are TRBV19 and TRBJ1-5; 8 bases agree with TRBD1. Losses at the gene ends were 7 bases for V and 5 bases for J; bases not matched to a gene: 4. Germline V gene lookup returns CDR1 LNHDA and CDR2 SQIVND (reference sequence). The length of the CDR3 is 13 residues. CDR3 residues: CASKSDRDQPQHF. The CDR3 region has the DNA TGTGCCAGTAAGTCGGACAGGGATCAGCCCCAGCATTTT.

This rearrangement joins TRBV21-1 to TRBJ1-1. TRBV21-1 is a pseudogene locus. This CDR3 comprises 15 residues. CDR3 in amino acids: CASTLREGSNTEAFF. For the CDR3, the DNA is TGTGCCAGCACCCTTAGGGAGGGTTCGAACACTGAAGCTTTCTTT.

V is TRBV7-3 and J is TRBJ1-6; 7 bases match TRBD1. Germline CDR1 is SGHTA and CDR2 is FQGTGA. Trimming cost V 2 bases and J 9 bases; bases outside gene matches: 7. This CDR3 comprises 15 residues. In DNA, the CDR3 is TGTGCCAGCAGCTTAGGGGTAGGGGGCTTTTCACCCCTCCACTTT. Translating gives CASSLGVGGFSPLHF. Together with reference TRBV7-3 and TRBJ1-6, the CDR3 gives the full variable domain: GAGVSQTPSNKVTEKGKYVELRCDPISGHTALYWYRQSLGQGPEFLIYFQGTGAADDSGLPNDRFFAVRPEGSVSTLKIQRTERGDSAVYLCASSLGVGGFSPLHFGNGTRLTVT.

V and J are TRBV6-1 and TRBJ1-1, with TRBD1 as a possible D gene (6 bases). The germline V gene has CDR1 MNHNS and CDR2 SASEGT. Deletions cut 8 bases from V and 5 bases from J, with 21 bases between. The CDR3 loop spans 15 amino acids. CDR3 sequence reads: CASWLRAGRGTEAFF. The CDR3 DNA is TGTGCCAGCTGGTTAAGAGCAGGGAGGGGGACTGAAGCTTTCTTT.

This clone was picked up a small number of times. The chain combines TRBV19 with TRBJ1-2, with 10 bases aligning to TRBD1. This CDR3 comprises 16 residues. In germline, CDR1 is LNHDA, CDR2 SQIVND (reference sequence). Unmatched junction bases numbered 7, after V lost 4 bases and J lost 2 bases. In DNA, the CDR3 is TGTGCCAGTAGTAATTTCCCGGGACAGGGGAACTATGGCTACACCTTC. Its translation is CASSNFPGQGNYGYTF.

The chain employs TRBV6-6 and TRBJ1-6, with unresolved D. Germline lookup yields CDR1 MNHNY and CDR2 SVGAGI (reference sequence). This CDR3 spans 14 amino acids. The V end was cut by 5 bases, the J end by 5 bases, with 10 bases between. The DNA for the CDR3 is TGTGCCAGCAGTCCCAGCTTTGATAATTCACCCCTCCACTTT. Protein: CASSPSFDNSPLHF.

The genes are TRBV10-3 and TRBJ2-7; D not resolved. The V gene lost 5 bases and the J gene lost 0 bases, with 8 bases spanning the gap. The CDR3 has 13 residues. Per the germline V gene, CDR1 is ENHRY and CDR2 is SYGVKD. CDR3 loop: CAISSSHSYEQYF. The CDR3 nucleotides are TGTGCCATCAGTTCGTCCCACTCCTACGAGCAGTACTTC.